This TCR beta chain was captured by sequencing in a study of OX40 agonist ivuxolimab in advanced cancers. Broadly, across the study: Ivuxolimab, which targeted the costimulatory receptor OX40 (CD134), was an agonistic, fully human IgG2 monoclonal antibody. Intravenous ivuxolimab was administered to patients every 2 weeks at six dose levels: 0.01, 0.1, 0.3, 1.5, 3 and 10 mg/kg. Of the roughly 52 dose-escalation patients, hepatocellular carcinoma was present in around 19, melanoma in approximately 15, renal cell carcinoma in 9 and head and neck cancer in 9. The dose-escalation cohort was about 86% male with a mean age of approximately 60 years, ranging from roughly 20 to 80. Prior anti-PD-1, anti-PD-L1 or anti-CTLA-4 therapy was permitted, and checkpoint inhibitors had been received by roughly two fifths of dose-escalation patients. Partial responses occurred in three dose-escalation patients, of whom one had hepatocellular carcinoma and two had cutaneous melanoma. The purpose of peripheral TCRbeta sequencing was to test whether ivuxolimab changed TCR sequence diversity and led to clonal T-cell expansion. The paper covers the monotherapy dose-escalation part of the phase I ivuxolimab trial, which included N of about 56 patients.

About this clone: Its antigen is not yet known. No clone much larger than this one lies a single base away; base qualities are absent.

What the research found in general, with its limitations: At doses of 0.1 to 3.0 mg/kg, clonal expansion of both CD4+ and CD8+ blood T cells was observed from baseline to week 6. Low levels of normalized T-cell clonal expansion were also seen in some patients who did not respond. After ivuxolimab, CD8+ T cells had more expanded clones than CD4+ T cells on average. Which antigens the clonally expanded peripheral T cells were specific for was not determined. In the 0.1-3.0 mg/kg groups, partial responders had among the lowest normalized peripheral clonal expansion, particularly in CD8+ T cells.

Genomic DNA was isolated from the sorted cells so that the TCRbeta CDR3 region could be sequenced. TCRbeta CDR3 regions were sequenced using the immunoSEQ Assay. TCRdb retrieved this table from immuneACCESS and kept in-frame rearrangements only. Not all clones are present; in checked studies, unresolved V genes account for under half, and no reason is known for the remainder. A total of around 62,000 clones appear in this sample, roughly nine tenths of them only once. The leading ten clones occupy about 0.33% of the sample. The junction carries 8 bases between V and J, which are trimmed by 2 bases and 0 bases respectively. CDR1 and CDR2 were assigned from the germline V gene as SGHVS and FQNEAQ. Including the terminal cysteine and phenylalanine, the CDR3 comprises 15 residues. Of the read, only the CDR3 DNA is kept; its 45 bases are in frame from base 1. The trial excluded patients who had a history of autoimmune disease or were on systemic immunosuppression. Peripheral blood for TCR sequencing was drawn from every dose cohort at baseline, at cycle 4 day 1 and at cycle 7 day 1. The samples were taken from a phase I, first-in-human, multicenter, open-label dose-escalation trial of ivuxolimab. Adults with locally advanced or metastatic head and neck squamous cell, hepatocellular, melanoma or renal cell carcinoma were enrolled in the trial. Before TCR sequencing, CD4+ T cells and CD8+ T cells from peripheral blood were sorted into separate populations.

The chain was built from TRBV7-8 and TRBJ1-5; the D gene cannot be resolved reliably. This TCR derives from an adult with an advanced solid tumor such as melanoma, head and neck, liver or kidney cancer. Sequencing was performed on CD4+ or CD8+ T cells sorted from blood, taken in a trial of the OX40 agonist ivuxolimab. The CDR3 protein sequence reads: CASSLSKSSNQPQHF. The nucleotides are TGTGCCAGCAGCTTAAGTAAGTCTAGCAATCAGCCCCAGCATTTT. Beyond the CDR3, the reference TRBV7-8 and TRBJ1-5 genes provide the residues; the full variable domain reads: GAGVSQSPRYKVAKRGQDVALRCDPISGHVSLFWYQQALGQGPEFLTYFQNEAQLDKSGLPSDRFFAERPEGSVSTLKIQRTQQEDSAVYLCASSLSKSSNQPQHFGDGTRLSIL.